This T cell receptor beta chain came from a study of cytomegalovirus exposure and HLA in healthy donors. The PCR contained 60 Vbeta and 13 Jbeta primers. Generated by immunoSEQ multiplex PCR, the TCRdb table keeps only in-frame clones and is missing some. The profile shows 30,000 to 40,000 clones, roughly 82% of them singletons. Per germline, CDR1 SQVTM and CDR2 ANQGSEA. V lost 4 bases and J 4 bases, leaving 16 bases between the germline ends. The CDR3 is made up of 15 amino acids. This chain links TRBV29-1 with TRBJ2-2; D unclear. The sequenced material came from PBMCs. This clonotype was sampled from a woman aged 18-30 years in good health and CMV-seronegative. This CDR3 is CSVGARQDPTGELFF. In nucleotides, the CDR3 is TGCAGCGTTGGAGCTCGGCAGGATCCCACCGGGGAGCTGTTTTTT.